This passage covers 10 T cell receptor beta chains from one sample sequenced in a study of cytomegalovirus exposure and HLA in healthy donors. Sequenced by immunoSEQ multiplex PCR; TCRdb stores in-frame clones only, minus some. Of over 250,000 clones listed, 70% to 90% are singletons. The specimen was PBMCs. The receptors derive from a woman under 30 in good health and CMV-seronegative.

This clone has just one count. The chain links TRBV6-5 to TRBJ2-7; tentatively, D is TRBD2 (6 bases). V was pared by 2 bases and J by 0 bases, with 8 bases between. Germline V gene lookup returns CDR1 MNHEY and CDR2 SVGAGI. CDR3 size: 14 residues. The CDR3 region has the DNA TGTGCCAGCAGTTACGGCGGGACCTCCTACGAGCAGTACTTC. Protein sequence: CASSYGGTSYEQYF.

This chain links TRBV9 with TRBJ2-1; D perhaps matches TRBD2 (6 bases). Trimming shortened V by 4 bases and J by 2 bases, and 19 bases separated the two germline ends. The CDR3 runs to 17 residues. Germline values: CDR1 SGDLS, CDR2 YYNGEE. The CDR3 loop is CASSPRWVPGAYNEQFF. Here the CDR3 DNA reads TGTGCCAGCAGCCCCCGGTGGGTCCCGGGGGCCTACAATGAGCAGTTCTTC. Using reference TRBV9 and TRBJ2-1 for the parts outside the CDR3, the full variable domain is DSGVTQTPKHLITATGQRVTLRCSPRSGDLSVYWYQQSLDQGLQFLIQYYNGEERAKGNILERFSAQQFPDLHSELNLSSLELGDSALYFCASSPRWVPGAYNEQFFGPGTRLTVL.

The chain couples TRBV14 to TRBJ1-2, with D possibly matching TRBD1 (5 bases). CDR1 and CDR2 from the germline V gene are SGHDN and FVKESK. V lost 1 base and J 8 bases, leaving 14 bases between the germline ends. This CDR3 region has 14 residues. CDR3 region: CASSQARPGQGYTF. The CDR3 DNA reads TGTGCCAGCAGCCAAGCTCGGCCAGGGCAGGGCTACACCTTC.

The V and J genes are TRBV5-1 and TRBJ1-1; TRBD1 might be the D (6 bases). The V and J ends lost 4 bases and 3 bases respectively, with 13 bases between them. The length of the CDR3 is 14 residues. Germline lookup yields CDR1 SGHRS and CDR2 YFSETQ. The CDR3 protein is CASSPGTRDTEAFF. DNA for the CDR3: TGCGCCAGCAGCCCGGGGACAAGGGACACTGAAGCTTTCTTT.

The gene calls are TRBV2 and TRBJ2-2; D may be TRBD2 (5 bases). Between the trimmed V and J ends, which lost 6 bases and 0 bases, there was a span of 14 bases. The CDR3 is made up of 16 amino acids. Germline CDR1 is SNHLY and CDR2 is FYNNEI. The CDR3 loop reads CASRKTGSPNTGELFF. In DNA form, the CDR3 reads TGTGCCAGCAGAAAAACGGGGTCCCCGAACACCGGGGAGCTGTTTTTT.

A single count supports this clone. This rearrangement joins TRBV2 to TRBJ2-2, with D possibly matching TRBD2 (5 bases). V was pared by 0 bases and J by 4 bases, with 15 bases between. CDR1 and CDR2 (germline): SNHLY, FYNNEI. The CDR3 is 17 amino acids. The CDR3 nucleotides are TGTGCCAGCAGTGAAGCGCCTCTAGCAGCTTTCACCGGGGAGCTGTTTTTT. Protein sequence: CASSEAPLAAFTGELFF.

The J gene is TRBJ2-5, the V gene TRBV7-2; 9 bases are a match to TRBD2. The trim removed 1 base at V and 6 bases at J, leaving 9 bases unmatched. The germline V gene encodes CDR1 SGHTA and CDR2 FQGNSA. This CDR3 is 16 amino acids long. In DNA form, the CDR3 reads TGTGCCAGCAGCTTAGATAGCGGGGGCCGGGGAAAGACCCAGTACTTC. Encoded protein: CASSLDSGGRGKTQYF.

V and J are TRBV6-6 and TRBJ2-3, with D maybe TRBD2 (5 bases). Trimming pared 7 bases from V and 1 base from J, leaving 12 bases between. This CDR3 spans 14 amino acids. Germline V lookup: CDR1 MNHNY, CDR2 SVGAGI (reference sequence). CDR3 sequence: CASKVGSGTDTQYF. Here the CDR3 DNA reads TGTGCCAGCAAGGTGGGTAGCGGCACAGATACGCAGTATTTT.

The chain is built from TRBV4-1 and TRBJ1-2; possible D gene TRBD1, 6 bases. V lost 5 bases and J lost 5, with 18 bases in between. CDR3 length equals 15 residues. Per germline, CDR1 MGHRA and CDR2 YSYEKL. CDR3 amino acids: CASSETGFTDYGYTF. The CDR3, as DNA: TGCGCCAGCAGCGAAACAGGGTTTACGGATTATGGCTACACCTTC.

V gene TRBV6-1 combines with J gene TRBJ2-1, with 8 bases aligning to TRBD2. CDR1 and CDR2 from the germline V gene are MNHNS and SASEGT. The V segment lost 4 bases and the J segment 2 bases; nucleotides outside the gene matches: 7. The CDR3 sequence is 16 residues long. The CDR3 coding sequence is TGTGCCAGCAGTGCTCAGGTAGCGGGGCCCTACAATGAGCAGTTCTTC. Translation: CASSAQVAGPYNEQFF.